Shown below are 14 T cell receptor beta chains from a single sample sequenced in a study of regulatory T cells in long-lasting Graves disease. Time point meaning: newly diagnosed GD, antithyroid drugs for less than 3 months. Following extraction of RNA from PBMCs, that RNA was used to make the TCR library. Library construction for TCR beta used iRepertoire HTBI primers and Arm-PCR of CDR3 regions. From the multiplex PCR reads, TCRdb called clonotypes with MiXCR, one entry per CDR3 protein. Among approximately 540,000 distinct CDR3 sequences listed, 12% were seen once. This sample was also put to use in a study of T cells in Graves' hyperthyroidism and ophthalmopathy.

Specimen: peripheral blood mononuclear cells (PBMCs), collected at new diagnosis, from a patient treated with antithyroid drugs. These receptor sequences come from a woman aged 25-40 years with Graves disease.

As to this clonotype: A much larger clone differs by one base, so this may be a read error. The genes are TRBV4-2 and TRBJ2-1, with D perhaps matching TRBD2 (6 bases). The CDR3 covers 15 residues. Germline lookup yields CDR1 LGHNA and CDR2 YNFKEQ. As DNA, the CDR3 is TGTGCCAGCAGCCAAGATCGGAGGGGCTACAATGAGCAGGTCTTC. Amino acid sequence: CASSQDRRGYNEQVF.

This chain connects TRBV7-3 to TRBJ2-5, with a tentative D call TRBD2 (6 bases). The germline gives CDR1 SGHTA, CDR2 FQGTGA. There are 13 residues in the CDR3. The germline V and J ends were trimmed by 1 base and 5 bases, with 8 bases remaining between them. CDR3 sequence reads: CASSLNGGETQYF. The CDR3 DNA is TGTGCCAGCAGCTTAAATGGGGGGGAGACCCAGTACTTC.

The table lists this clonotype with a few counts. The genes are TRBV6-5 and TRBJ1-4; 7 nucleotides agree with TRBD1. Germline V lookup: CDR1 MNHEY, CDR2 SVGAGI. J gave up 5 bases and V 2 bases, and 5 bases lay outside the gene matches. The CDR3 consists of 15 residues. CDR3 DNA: TGTGCCAGCAGTTACGGGACAGCCAGGAATGAAAAACTGTTTTTT. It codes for CASSYGTARNEKLFF.

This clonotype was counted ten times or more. CDR3 in amino acids: CSVGSGYNEQFF. The CDR3 coding sequence is TGCAGCGTTGGGAGCGGATACAATGAGCAGTTCTTC. The chain combines TRBV29-1 with TRBJ2-1; D may be TRBD2 (5 bases). The CDR3 covers 12 residues. The V end lost 4 bases, the J end lost 4 bases, and 8 bases lay between the germline ends. CDR1 is SQVTM, CDR2 ANQGSEA, per germline.

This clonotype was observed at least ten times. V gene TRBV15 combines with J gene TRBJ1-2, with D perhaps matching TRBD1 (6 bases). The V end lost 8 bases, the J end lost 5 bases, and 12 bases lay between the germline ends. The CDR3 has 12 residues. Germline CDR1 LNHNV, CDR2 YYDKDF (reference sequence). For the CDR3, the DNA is TGTGCCACCTCCGACAGGATGTATGGCTACACCTTC. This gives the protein CATSDRMYGYTF.

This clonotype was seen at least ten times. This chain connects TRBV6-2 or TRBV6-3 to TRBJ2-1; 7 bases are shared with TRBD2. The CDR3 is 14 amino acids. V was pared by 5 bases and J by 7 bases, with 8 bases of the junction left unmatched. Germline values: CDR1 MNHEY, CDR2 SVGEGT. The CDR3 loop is CASSTRLAGNEQFF. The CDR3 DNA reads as TGTGCCAGCAGTACCAGACTAGCTGGGAATGAGCAGTTCTTC.

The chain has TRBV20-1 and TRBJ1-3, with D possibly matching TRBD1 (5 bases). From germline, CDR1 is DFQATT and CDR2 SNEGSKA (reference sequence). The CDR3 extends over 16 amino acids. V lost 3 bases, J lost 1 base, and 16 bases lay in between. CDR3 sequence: CSARVLQGTSGNTIYF. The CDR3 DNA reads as TGCAGTGCTAGGGTACTCCAGGGTACTTCTGGAAACACCATATATTTT.

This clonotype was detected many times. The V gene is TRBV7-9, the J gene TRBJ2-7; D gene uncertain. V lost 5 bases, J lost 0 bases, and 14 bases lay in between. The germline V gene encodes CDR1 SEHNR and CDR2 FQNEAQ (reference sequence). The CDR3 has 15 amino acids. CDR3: CASSRPTESSYEQYF. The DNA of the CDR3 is TGTGCCAGCAGCCGACCGACGGAGAGCTCCTACGAGCAGTACTTC.

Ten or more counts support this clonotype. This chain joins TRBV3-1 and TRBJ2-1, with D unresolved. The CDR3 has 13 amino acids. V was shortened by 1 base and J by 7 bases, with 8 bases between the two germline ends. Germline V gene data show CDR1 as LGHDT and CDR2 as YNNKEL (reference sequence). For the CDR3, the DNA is TGTGCCAGCAGCCAAGGGAGAGAGAATGAGCAGTTCTTC. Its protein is CASSQGRENEQFF.

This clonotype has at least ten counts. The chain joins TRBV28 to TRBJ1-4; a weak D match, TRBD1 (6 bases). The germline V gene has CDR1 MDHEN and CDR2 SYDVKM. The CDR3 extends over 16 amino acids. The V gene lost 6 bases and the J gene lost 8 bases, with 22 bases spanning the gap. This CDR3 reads CASRGYTGQAKEKLFF. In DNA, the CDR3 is TGTGCCAGCAGAGGCTACACGGGACAAGCAAAAGAAAAACTGTTTTTT.

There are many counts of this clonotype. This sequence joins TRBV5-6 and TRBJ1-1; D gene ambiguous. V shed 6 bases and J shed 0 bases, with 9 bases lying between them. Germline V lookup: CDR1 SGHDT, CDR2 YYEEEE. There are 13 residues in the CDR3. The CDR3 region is CASTRGMNTEAFF. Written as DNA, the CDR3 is TGTGCCAGCACCCGCGGTATGAACACTGAAGCTTTCTTT.

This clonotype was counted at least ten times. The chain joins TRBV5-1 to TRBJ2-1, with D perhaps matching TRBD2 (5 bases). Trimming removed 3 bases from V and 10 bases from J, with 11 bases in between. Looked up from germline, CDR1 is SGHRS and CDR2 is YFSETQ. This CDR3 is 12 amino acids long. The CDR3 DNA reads TGCGCCAGCAGCTGGAGACGACTAGAGCAGTTCTTC. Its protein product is CASSWRRLEQFF. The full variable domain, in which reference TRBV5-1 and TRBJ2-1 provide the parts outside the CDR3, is KAGVTQTPRYLIKTRGQQVTLSCSPISGHRSVSWYQQTPGQGLQFLFEYFSETQRNKGNFPGRFSGRQFSNSRSEMNVSTLELGDSALYLCASSWRRLEQFFGPGTRLTVL.

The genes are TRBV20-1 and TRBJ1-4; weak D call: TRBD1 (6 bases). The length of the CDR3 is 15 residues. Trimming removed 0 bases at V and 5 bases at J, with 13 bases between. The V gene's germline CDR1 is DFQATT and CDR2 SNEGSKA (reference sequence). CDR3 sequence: CSARDPRGHNEKLFF. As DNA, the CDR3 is TGCAGTGCTAGAGACCCCAGGGGACACAATGAAAAACTGTTTTTT.

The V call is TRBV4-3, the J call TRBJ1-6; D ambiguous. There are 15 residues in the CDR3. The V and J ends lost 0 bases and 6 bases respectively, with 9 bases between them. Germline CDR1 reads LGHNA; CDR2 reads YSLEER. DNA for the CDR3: TGCGCCAGCAGCCAAGATCGGCTTATTAATTCACCCCTCCACTTT. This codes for CASSQDRLINSPLHF.